This T cell receptor beta chain was recorded in a study of beta chain features in type 1 diabetes. V lost 5 bases and J 7 bases, leaving 20 bases between the germline ends. The CDR3 is 16 residues long. CDR1 and CDR2 (germline): MNHNY, SVGAGI (reference sequence). In this sample, this clone turned up a few times. As every portion of the isolated RNA was reverse transcribed, the sequencing read expressed TCRB transcripts. Assay used: immunoSEQ multiplex PCR; TCRdb lists only in-frame clones, some missing. The table has 200,000 to 250,000 clones, over 8.5% seen once. Sequencing was carried out using naive CD4+ T cells from blood. The V gene is TRBV6-6, the J gene TRBJ1-4, with a weak D call TRBD1 (6 bases). This clonotype originated in a woman between 18 and 29 years old in good health. CDR3 DNA sequence: TGTGCCAGCAGTCTGGGGGGGGGCCGTCCGGGTGAAAAACTGTTTTTT. This encodes CASSLGGGRPGEKLFF.